The sequence of this T cell receptor beta chain was determined in a study of T cells in Graves' hyperthyroidism and ophthalmopathy. Germline lookup yields CDR1 SGDLS and CDR2 YYNGEE. V was clipped by 3 bases and J by 3 bases, with 15 bases between them. The CDR3 is 15 residues long. Amplified TCR beta CDR3 regions came from RNA transcripts. The TCR CDR3 first-round RT-PCR relied on the HTBI primer set. TCRdb reanalysed the multiplex PCR reads using MiXCR and keeps one entry per CDR3 protein. The repertoire holds roughly 570,000 distinct CDR3 sequences, with more than 45% as singletons. The rearrangement links TRBV9 to TRBJ2-5, with unresolved D. Sequenced material: peripheral blood or thyroid tissue (not recorded which). This TCR was recovered from an adult woman with Graves' disease, either hyperthyroidism or ophthalmopathy (not recorded which). Here the CDR3 DNA reads TGTGCCAGCAGCGGCTCCAACACTGAAGAAGAGACCCAGTACTTC. This gives the protein CASSGSNTEEETQYF.